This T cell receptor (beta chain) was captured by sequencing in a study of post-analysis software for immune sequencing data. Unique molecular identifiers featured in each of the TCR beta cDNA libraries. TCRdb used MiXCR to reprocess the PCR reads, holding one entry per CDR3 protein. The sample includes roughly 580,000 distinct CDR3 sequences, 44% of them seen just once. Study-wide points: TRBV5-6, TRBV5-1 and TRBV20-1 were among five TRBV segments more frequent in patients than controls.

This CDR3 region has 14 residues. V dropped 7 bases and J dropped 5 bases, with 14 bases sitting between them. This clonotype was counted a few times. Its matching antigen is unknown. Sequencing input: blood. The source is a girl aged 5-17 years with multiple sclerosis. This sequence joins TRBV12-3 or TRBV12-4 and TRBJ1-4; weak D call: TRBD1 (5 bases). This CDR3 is CASTWDGRNEKLFF. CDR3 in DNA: TGTGCCAGCACCTGGGACGGCCGGAATGAAAAACTGTTTTTT.